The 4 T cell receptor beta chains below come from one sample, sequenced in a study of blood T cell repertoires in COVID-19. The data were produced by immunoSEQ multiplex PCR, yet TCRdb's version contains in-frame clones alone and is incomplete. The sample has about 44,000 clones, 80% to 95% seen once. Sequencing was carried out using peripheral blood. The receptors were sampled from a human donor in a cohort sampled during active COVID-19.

For the CDR3, the DNA is TGCGCCAGCAGCCAAGGGCTCCTTTTAGGGGAGCTGTTTTTT. Its translation: CASSQGLLLGELFF. The chain employs TRBV4-1 and TRBJ2-2; D remains unclear. Between the trimmed V and J ends, which lost 1 base and 8 bases, there was a span of 11 bases. Germline V CDR1 and CDR2: MGHRA, YSYEKL. This CDR3 is built from 14 residues.

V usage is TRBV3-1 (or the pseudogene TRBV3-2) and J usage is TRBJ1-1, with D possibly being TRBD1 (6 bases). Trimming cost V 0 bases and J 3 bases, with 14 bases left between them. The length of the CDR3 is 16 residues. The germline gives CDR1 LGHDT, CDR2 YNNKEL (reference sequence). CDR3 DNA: TGTGCCAGCAGCCAAGATCTTTCGGGGGGCCACACTGAAGCTTTCTTT. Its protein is CASSQDLSGGHTEAFF.

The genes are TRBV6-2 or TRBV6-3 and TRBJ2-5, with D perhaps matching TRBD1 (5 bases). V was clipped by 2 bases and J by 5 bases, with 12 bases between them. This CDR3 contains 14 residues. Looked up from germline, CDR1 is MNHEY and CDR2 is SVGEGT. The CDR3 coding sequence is TGTGCCAGCAGTTACGTGCCGCCAGGGGAGACCCAGTACTTC. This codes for CASSYVPPGETQYF.

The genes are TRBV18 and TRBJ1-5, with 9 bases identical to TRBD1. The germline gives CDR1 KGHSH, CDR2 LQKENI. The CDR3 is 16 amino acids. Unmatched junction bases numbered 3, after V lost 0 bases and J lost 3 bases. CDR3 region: CASSPPGTGSNQPQHF. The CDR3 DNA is TGTGCCAGCTCACCACCGGGGACAGGGTCCAATCAGCCCCAGCATTTT.